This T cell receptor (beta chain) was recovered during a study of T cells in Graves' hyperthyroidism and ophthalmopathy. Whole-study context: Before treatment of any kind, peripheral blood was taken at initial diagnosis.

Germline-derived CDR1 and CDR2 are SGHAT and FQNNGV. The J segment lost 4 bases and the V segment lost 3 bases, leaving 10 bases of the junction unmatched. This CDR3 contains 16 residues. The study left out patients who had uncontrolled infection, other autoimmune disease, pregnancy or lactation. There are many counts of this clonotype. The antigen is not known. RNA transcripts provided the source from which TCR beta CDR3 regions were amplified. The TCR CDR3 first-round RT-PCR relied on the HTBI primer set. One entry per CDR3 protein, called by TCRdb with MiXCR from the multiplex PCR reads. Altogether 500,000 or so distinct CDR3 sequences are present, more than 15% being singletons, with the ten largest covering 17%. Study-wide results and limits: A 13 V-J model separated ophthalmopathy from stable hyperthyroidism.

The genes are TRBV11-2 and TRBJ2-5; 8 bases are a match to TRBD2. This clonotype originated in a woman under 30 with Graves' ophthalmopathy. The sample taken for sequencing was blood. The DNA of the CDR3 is TGTGCCAGCAGCTTCGTAGGGACTAGGGGGGGAGAGACCCAGTACTTC. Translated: CASSFVGTRGGETQYF. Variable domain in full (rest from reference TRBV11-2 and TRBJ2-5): EAGVAQSPRYKIIEKRQSVAFWCNPISGHATLYWYQQILGQGPKLLIQFQNNGVVDDSQLPKDRFSAERLKGVDSTLKIQPAKLEDSAVYLCASSFVGTRGGETQYFGPGTRLLVL.